The present T cell receptor (beta chain) was sequenced within a study of cytomegalovirus exposure and HLA in healthy donors. This CDR3 is built from 14 residues. Sequencing used immunoSEQ multiplex PCR; TCRdb keeps in-frame clones, though not all of them. The sample consists of 200,000 to 300,000 clones, approximately 86% of them appearing once. This sequence was found in a woman under 40 in good health and CMV-seropositive. The J gene is TRBJ1-2, the V gene TRBV21-1. TRBV21-1 is marked as a pseudogene. What was sequenced was PBMCs. The chain's CDR3 is CASSGTSGTIGYTF. The CDR3 DNA reads as TGTGCCAGCAGCGGGACGTCAGGGACTATTGGCTACACCTTC.